This T cell receptor (beta chain) was recovered during a study of blood T cells in healthy people across ages. The V gene end was trimmed by 0 bases and the J gene end by 5 bases; junction bases not matched to a gene: 8. The germline CDR1 and CDR2 sequences are SGHVS and FQNEAQ. The CDR3 is 16 residues long. The use of a sample-barcoded 5' primer and a J-beta primer mix characterized a second PCR of roughly 6 to 11 cycles. A template-switch adaptor containing 12 random nucleotides labeled each cDNA molecule. The yield of each sample was at least 2.5 million CDR3-containing paired-end reads. TCRdb re-derived calls from the 5' RACE reads in MiXCR, one entry per CDR3 protein. The data show 1.5 million to 2 million distinct CDR3 sequences, roughly 52% seen once. Samples each had at least 6 micrograms of total RNA extracted.

This TCR was sampled from a woman aged 40 to 49 in good health. Specimen: blood. The J gene is TRBJ2-5, the V gene TRBV7-8, with 8 bases identical to TRBD1. The CDR3 is CASSLAGQGIEETQYF. The CDR3 nucleotides read TGTGCCAGCAGCTTAGCCGGACAGGGTATCGAGGAGACCCAGTACTTC. The whole variable domain, filled in from reference TRBV7-8 and TRBJ2-5, reads GAGVSQSPRYKVAKRGQDVALRCDPISGHVSLFWYQQALGQGPEFLTYFQNEAQLDKSGLPSDRFFAERPEGSVSTLKIQRTQQEDSAVYLCASSLAGQGIEETQYFGPGTRLLVL.